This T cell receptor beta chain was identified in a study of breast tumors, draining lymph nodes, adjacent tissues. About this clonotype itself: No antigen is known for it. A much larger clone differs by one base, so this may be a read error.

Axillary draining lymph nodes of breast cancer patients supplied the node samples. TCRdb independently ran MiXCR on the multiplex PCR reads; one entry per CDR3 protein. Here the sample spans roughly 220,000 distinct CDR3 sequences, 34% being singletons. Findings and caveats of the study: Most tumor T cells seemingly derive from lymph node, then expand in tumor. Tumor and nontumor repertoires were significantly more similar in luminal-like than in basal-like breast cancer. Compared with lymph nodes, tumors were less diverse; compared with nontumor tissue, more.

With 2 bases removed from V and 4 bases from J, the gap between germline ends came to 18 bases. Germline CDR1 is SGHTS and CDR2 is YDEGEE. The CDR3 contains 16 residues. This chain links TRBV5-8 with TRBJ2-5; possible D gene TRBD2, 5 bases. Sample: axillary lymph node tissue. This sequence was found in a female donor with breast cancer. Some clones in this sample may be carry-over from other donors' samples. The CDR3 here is CASSFGSASRGETQYF. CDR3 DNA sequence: TGTGCCAGCAGCTTTGGGAGCGCGAGTCGTGGAGAGACCCAGTACTTC. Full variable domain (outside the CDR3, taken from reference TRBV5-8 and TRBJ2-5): EAGVTQSPTHLIKTRGQQATLRCSPISGHTSVYWYQQALGLGLQFLLWYDEGEERNRGNFPPRFSGRQFPNYSSELNVNALELEDSALYLCASSFGSASRGETQYFGPGTRLLVL.